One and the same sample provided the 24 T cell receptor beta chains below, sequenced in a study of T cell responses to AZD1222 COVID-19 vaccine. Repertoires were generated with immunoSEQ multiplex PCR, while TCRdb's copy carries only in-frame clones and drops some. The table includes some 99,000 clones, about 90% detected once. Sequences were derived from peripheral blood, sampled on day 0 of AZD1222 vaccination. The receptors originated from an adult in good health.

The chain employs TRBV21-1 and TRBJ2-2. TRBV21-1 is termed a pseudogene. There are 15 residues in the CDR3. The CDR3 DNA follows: TGTGCCAGCCCTCCCGGGACGACGAACACCGGGGAGCTGTTTTTT. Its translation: CASPPGTTNTGELFF.

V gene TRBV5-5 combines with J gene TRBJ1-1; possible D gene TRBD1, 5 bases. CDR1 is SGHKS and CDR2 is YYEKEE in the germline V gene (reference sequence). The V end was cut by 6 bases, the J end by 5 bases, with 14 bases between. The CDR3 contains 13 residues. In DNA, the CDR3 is TGTGCCAGCATATACCAGGGAGATACTGAAGCTTTCTTT. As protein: CASIYQGDTEAFF.

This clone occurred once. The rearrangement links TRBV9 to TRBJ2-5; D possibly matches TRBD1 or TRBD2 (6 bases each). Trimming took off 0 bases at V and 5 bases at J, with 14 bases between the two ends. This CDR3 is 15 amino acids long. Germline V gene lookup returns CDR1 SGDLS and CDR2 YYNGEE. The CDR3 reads CASSVDHGGSETQYF. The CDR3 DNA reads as TGTGCCAGCAGCGTAGACCACGGGGGCTCGGAGACCCAGTACTTC.

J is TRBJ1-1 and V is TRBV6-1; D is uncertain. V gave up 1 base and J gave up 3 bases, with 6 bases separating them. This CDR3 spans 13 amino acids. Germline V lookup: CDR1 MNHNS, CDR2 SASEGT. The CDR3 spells CASSEGAYTEAFF. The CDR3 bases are TGTGCCAGCAGTGAAGGGGCGTACACTGAAGCTTTCTTT.

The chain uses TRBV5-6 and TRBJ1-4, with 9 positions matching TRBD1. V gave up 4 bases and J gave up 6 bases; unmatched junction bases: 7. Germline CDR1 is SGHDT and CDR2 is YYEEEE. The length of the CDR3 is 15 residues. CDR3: CASSTDRGRYEKLFF. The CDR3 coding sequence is TGTGCCAGCAGCACGGACAGGGGACGGTATGAAAAACTGTTTTTT.

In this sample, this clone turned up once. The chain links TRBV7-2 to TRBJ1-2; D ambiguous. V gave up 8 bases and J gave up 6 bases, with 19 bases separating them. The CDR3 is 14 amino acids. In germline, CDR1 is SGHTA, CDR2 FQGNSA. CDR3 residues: CASPPGFLGNGYTF. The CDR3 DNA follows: TGTGCCAGCCCGCCGGGGTTCTTGGGGAATGGCTACACCTTC.

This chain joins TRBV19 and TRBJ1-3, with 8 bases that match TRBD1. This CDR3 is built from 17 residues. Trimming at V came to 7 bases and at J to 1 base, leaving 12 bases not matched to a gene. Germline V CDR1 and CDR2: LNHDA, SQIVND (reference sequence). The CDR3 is CASKRTGLLNSGNTIYF. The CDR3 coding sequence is TGTGCCAGTAAGAGGACAGGGCTTTTGAATTCTGGAAACACCATATATTTT.

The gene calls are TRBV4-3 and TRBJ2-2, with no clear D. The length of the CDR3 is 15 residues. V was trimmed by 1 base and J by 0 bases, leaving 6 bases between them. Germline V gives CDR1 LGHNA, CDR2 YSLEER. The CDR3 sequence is CASSQGPTNTGELFF. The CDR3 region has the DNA TGCGCCAGCAGCCAAGGGCCGACGAACACCGGGGAGCTGTTTTTT.

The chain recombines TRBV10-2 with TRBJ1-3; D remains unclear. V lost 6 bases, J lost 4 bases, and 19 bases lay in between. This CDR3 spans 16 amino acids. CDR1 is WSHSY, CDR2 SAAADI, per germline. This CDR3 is CASSLDRRVGGNTIYF. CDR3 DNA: TGCGCCAGCAGCCTTGATCGGAGGGTGGGCGGAAACACCATATATTTT.

CDR3 coding DNA: TGTGCCAGCAGTTTACCCGGACAGCGCTACGAGCAGTACTTC. It specifies CASSLPGQRYEQYF. The chain employs TRBV28 and TRBJ2-7, with TRBD1 as a possible D gene (6 bases). With 2 bases removed from V and 3 bases from J, the gap between germline ends came to 11 bases. This CDR3 contains 14 residues. CDR1 MDHEN and CDR2 SYDVKM come from the germline V gene.

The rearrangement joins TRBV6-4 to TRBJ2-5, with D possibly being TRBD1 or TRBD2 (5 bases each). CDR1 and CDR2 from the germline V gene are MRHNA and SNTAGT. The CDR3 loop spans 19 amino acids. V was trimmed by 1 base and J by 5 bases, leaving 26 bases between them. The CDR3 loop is CASSDFMGPGAWGEETQYF. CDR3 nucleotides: TGTGCCAGCAGTGACTTTATGGGGCCCGGGGCTTGGGGTGAGGAGACCCAGTACTTC.

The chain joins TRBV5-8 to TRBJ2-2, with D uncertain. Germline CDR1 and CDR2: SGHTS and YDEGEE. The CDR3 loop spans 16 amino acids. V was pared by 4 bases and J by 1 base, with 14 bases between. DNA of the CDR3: TGTGCCAGCAGCGGCCGGGTCATCAGGAACACCGGGGAGCTGTTTTTT. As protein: CASSGRVIRNTGELFF.

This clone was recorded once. CDR3 sequence: CASSSGGSSYGYTF. The CDR3, as DNA: TGTGCCAGCAGCTCCGGGGGCTCAAGCTATGGCTACACCTTC. V and J are TRBV7-6 and TRBJ1-2, with a weak D call TRBD1 (6 bases). Trimming cost V 4 bases and J 4 bases, with 13 bases left between them. Per the germline V gene, CDR1 is SGHVS and CDR2 is FNYEAQ. There are 14 residues in the CDR3.

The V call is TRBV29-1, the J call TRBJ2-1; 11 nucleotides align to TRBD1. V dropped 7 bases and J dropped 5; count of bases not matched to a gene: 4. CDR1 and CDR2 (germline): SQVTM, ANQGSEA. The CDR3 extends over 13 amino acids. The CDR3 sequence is CSGDRGTNNEQFF. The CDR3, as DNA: TGCAGCGGGGACAGGGGGACGAACAATGAGCAGTTCTTC.

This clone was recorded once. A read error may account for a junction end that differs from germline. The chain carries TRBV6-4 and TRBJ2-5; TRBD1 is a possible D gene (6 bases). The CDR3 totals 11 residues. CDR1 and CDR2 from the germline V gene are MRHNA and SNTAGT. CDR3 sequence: CASLGTGTDNF. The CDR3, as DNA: TGTGCCAGCCTGGGAACAGGGACGGATAACTTC.

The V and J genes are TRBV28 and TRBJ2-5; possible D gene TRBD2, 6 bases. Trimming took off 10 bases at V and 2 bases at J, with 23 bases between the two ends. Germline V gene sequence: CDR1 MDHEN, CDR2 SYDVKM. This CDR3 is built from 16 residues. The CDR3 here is CATSGQGVGGQETQYF. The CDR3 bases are TGTGCCACTTCAGGCCAAGGCGTTGGGGGGCAAGAGACCCAGTACTTC. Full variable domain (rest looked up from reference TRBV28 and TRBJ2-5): DVKVTQSSRYLVKRTGEKVFLECVQDMDHENMFWYRQDPGLGLRLIYFSYDVKMKEKGDIPEGYSVSREKKERFSLILESASTNQTSMYLCATSGQGVGGQETQYFGPGTRLLVL.

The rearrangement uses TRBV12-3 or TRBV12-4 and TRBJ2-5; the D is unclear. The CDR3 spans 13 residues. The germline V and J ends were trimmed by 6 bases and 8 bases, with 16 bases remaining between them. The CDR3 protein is CASSNTPTPTQYF. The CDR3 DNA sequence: TGTGCCAGCAGCAATACGCCGACACCCACCCAGTACTTC.

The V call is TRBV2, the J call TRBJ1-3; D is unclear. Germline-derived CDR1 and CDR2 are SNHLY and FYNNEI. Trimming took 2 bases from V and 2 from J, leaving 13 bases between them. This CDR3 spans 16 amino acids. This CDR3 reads CASSELRATAGNTIYF. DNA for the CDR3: TGTGCCAGCAGTGAACTGCGGGCCACAGCTGGAAACACCATATATTTT.

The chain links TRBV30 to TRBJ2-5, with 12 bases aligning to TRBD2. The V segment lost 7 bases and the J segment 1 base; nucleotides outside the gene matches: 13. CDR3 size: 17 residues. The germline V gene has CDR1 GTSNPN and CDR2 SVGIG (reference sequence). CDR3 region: CASALAGGTIRQETQYF. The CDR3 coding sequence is TGTGCCTCCGCCCTAGCGGGGGGGACGATCCGCCAAGAGACCCAGTACTTC.

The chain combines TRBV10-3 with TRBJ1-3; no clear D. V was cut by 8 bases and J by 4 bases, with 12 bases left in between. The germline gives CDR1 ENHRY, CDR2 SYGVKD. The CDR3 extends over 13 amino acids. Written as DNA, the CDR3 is TGTGCCATCCGGCAAGCCTTAGGAAACACCATATATTTT. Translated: CAIRQALGNTIYF.

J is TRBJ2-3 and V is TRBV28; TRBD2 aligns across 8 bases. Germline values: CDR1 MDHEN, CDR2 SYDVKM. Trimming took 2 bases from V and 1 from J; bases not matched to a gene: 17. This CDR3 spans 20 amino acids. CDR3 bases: TGTGCCAGCAGTTTAGAGGCCGGGGGGGCCACCCTTCCTCGCACAGATACGCAGTATTTT. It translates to CASSLEAGGATLPRTDTQYF.

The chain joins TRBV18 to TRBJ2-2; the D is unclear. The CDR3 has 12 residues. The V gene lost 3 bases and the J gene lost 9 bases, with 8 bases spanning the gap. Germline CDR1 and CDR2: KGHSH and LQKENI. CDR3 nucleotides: TGTGCCAGCTCACCTTTACGCCGGGAGCTGTTTTTT. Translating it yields CASSPLRRELFF.

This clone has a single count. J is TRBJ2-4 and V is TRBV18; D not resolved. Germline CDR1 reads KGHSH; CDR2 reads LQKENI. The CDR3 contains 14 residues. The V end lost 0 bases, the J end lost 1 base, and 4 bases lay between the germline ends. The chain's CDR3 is CASSPPEAKNIQYF. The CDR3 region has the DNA TGTGCCAGCTCACCACCGGAGGCCAAAAACATTCAGTACTTC.

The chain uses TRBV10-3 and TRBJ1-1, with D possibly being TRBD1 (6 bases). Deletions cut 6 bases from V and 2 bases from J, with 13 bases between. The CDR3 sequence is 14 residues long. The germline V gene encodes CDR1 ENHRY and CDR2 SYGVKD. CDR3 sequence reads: CAISPDSTNTEAFF. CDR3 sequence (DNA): TGTGCCATCAGCCCGGACAGCACCAACACTGAAGCTTTCTTT.